Below are 32 T cell receptor beta chains sequenced from a single sample in a study of OX40 agonist ivuxolimab in advanced cancers. Profiling relied on immunoSEQ multiplex PCR, and the TCRdb table lists in-frame clones only, not all of them. The data show 65,000 to 95,000 clones, roughly 88% seen once. Sequenced here: CD4+ or CD8+ T cells sorted from blood, sampled in a trial of the OX40 agonist ivuxolimab. These receptors all stem from an adult with an advanced solid tumor such as melanoma, head and neck, liver or kidney cancer.

The chain couples TRBV21-1 to TRBJ1-1; the DNA was not used to check the table's D call, TRBD1. TRBV21-1 is tagged as a pseudogene. This CDR3 contains 14 residues. The CDR3 region has the DNA TGTGCCAGCAGCAATCAGGGTCTGTTCTCTGAAGCTTTCTTT. Protein product: CASSNQGLFSEAFF.

The chain combines TRBV9 with TRBJ2-1; 8 bases agree with TRBD2. The CDR3 covers 14 residues. Germline-derived CDR1 and CDR2 are SGDLS and YYNGEE. Losses at the gene ends were 1 base for V and 5 bases for J; bases not matched to a gene: 2. In DNA form, the CDR3 reads TGTGCCAGCAGCGTAACTAGCGGCAACAATGAGCAGTTCTTC. Translating it yields CASSVTSGNNEQFF.

The rearrangement uses TRBV11-2 and TRBJ2-5; the match to TRBD1 covers 9 bases. V gave up 5 bases and J gave up 6 bases; unmatched junction bases: 7. CDR1 is SGHAT, CDR2 FQNNGV, per germline. The CDR3 loop spans 14 amino acids. CDR3 amino acids: CASSPRTGDKTQYF. Written as DNA, the CDR3 is TGTGCCAGCAGCCCCCGGACAGGGGACAAGACCCAGTACTTC.

V gene TRBV6-1 combines with J gene TRBJ2-1; 8 nucleotides align to TRBD1. The V gene end was trimmed by 3 bases and the J gene end by 6 bases; junction bases not matched to a gene: 1. The CDR3 is made up of 13 amino acids. Germline CDR1 is MNHNS and CDR2 is SASEGT. The CDR3 reads CASSDRGRNEQFF. CDR3 DNA: TGTGCCAGCAGTGACAGGGGGCGCAATGAGCAGTTCTTC.

This chain joins TRBV5-4 and TRBJ1-3; 7 bases are a match to TRBD1. V dropped 2 bases and J dropped 1; count of bases not matched to a gene: 6. Germline V gene data show CDR1 as SGHNT and CDR2 as YYREEE (reference sequence). The CDR3 extends over 16 amino acids. The CDR3 sequence is CASSLPTGASGNTIYF. CDR3 in DNA: TGTGCCAGCAGCTTACCCACAGGGGCTTCTGGAAACACCATATATTTT.

V gene TRBV5-1 combines with J gene TRBJ1-3; D might be TRBD1 (5 bases). The V and J ends lost 0 bases and 4 bases respectively, with 11 bases between them. Germline CDR1 is SGHRS and CDR2 is YFSETQ. This CDR3 region has 15 residues. The CDR3 region has the DNA TGCGCCAGCAGCTTGGCCGGGGCTGCAGGAAACACCATATATTTT. This translates into CASSLAGAAGNTIYF.

The chain has TRBV5-8 and TRBJ1-5, with 8 bases fitting TRBD1. V was pared by 0 bases and J by 7 bases, with 3 bases of the junction left unmatched. This CDR3 has 14 residues. Germline lookup yields CDR1 SGHTS and CDR2 YDEGEE. CDR3 DNA: TGTGCCAGCAGCTTGGACAGGGGGTACCAGCCCCAGCATTTT. Encoded protein: CASSLDRGYQPQHF. Variable domain in full (rest from reference TRBV5-8 and TRBJ1-5): EAGVTQSPTHLIKTRGQQATLRCSPISGHTSVYWYQQALGLGLQFLLWYDEGEERNRGNFPPRFSGRQFPNYSSELNVNALELEDSALYLCASSLDRGYQPQHFGDGTRLSIL.

The V gene is TRBV5-4, the J gene TRBJ2-5; 7 bases agree with TRBD1. The length of the CDR3 is 16 residues. Trimming removed 6 bases from V and 4 bases from J; junction bases left unmatched: 15. CDR1 is SGHNT, CDR2 YYREEE, per germline (reference sequence). CDR3 nucleotides: TGTGCCAGCAACCCCGGGCTCAAGGGGGCGGTAGAGACCCAGTACTTC. Translating it yields CASNPGLKGAVETQYF.

This clone has just a few counts. One end of the junction varies from germline; a read error may be responsible. The chain employs TRBV19 and TRBJ2-1; no firm D call. The V gene's germline CDR1 is LNHDA and CDR2 SQIVND (reference sequence). This CDR3 contains 15 residues. In DNA, the CDR3 is TGTGCCAGTAGTTTAGAGCACAACGCCTACAATGAGCAGTTCTTC. Its translation is CASSLEHNAYNEQFF.

The table lists this clone with a few counts. In nucleotides, the CDR3 is TGTGCCAGCAGCAAAGTAAAGGGAGGCCGGATCTACAATGAGCAGTTCTTC. Translating gives CASSKVKGGRIYNEQFF. The gene calls are TRBV21-1 and TRBJ2-1; the table's D call, TRBD2, has no DNA check behind it. TRBV21-1 is a pseudogene segment. The CDR3 length is 17 residues.

This chain uses TRBV10-3 with TRBJ1-1; a weak D match, TRBD1 (5 bases). Between the trimmed V and J ends, which lost 4 bases and 2 bases, there was a span of 14 bases. CDR1 ENHRY and CDR2 SYGVKD come from the germline V gene. The length of the CDR3 is 15 residues. CDR3 sequence reads: CAISVQWDGNTEAFF. The CDR3 DNA reads as TGTGCCATCAGTGTTCAGTGGGACGGTAACACTGAAGCTTTCTTT.

This rearrangement joins TRBV5-4 to TRBJ2-7, with D maybe TRBD1 (5 bases). V gave up 1 base and J gave up 2 bases, with 7 bases separating them. The CDR3 is 13 residues long. The V gene's germline CDR1 is SGHNT and CDR2 YYREEE (reference sequence). Here the CDR3 DNA reads TGTGCCAGCAGCTTGACAGGCCCCTACGAGCAGTACTTC. Translated, it gives CASSLTGPYEQYF.

The chain employs TRBV27 and TRBJ2-6; TRBD1 is a possible D gene (6 bases). Per germline, CDR1 MNHEY and CDR2 SMNVEV (reference sequence). The ends were cut back, 6 bases at V and 4 bases at J, with 22 bases in the middle. The CDR3 runs to 18 residues. CDR3 in DNA: TGTGCCAGCAGACTACAGGGAGAGGTCCGGCCCGGGGCCAACGTCCTGACTTTC. Its translation: CASRLQGEVRPGANVLTF.

This rearrangement joins TRBV7-3 to TRBJ2-1, with 7 bases identical to TRBD2. This CDR3 comprises 14 residues. The ends lost 0 bases at V and 9 bases at J; junction bases unmatched: 5. Per germline, CDR1 SGHTA and CDR2 FQGTGA. The CDR3 bases are TGTGCCAGCAGCTTAACCGGGGCGGGGGTTGAGCAGTTCTTC. It yields the protein CASSLTGAGVEQFF.

This clone came up a few times. J is TRBJ2-7 and V is TRBV5-4; 8 bases fit TRBD2. In germline, CDR1 is SGHNT, CDR2 YYREEE (reference sequence). J gave up 4 bases and V 2 bases, and 8 bases lay outside the gene matches. The CDR3 runs 15 residues. DNA for the CDR3: TGTGCCAGCAGCTTCGGTAGCGGGAAAGTATACGAGCAGTACTTC. Amino acids: CASSFGSGKVYEQYF.

V and J are TRBV19 and TRBJ2-7, with TRBD1 matching over 8 bases. V shed 5 bases and J 3 bases; nucleotides not matched to a gene: 6. Germline CDR1 is LNHDA and CDR2 is SQIVND (reference sequence). CDR3 length equals 14 residues. CDR3 loop: CASSSQTGGYEQYF. DNA of the CDR3: TGTGCCAGTAGTTCACAAACAGGGGGCTACGAGCAGTACTTC.

The chain links TRBV10-3 to TRBJ2-7; a weak D match, TRBD2 (6 bases). Trimming left V 6 bases short and J 3 bases short, with 12 bases between. From germline, CDR1 is ENHRY and CDR2 SYGVKD. The CDR3 totals 13 residues. The CDR3 sequence is CAIRLKGGYEQYF. DNA of the CDR3: TGTGCCATCAGGCTTAAGGGAGGCTACGAGCAGTACTTC.

V gene TRBV15 combines with J gene TRBJ2-1; D possibly matches TRBD1 or TRBD2 (6 bases each). CDR1 and CDR2 from the germline V gene are LNHNV and YYDKDF (reference sequence). The length of the CDR3 is 13 residues. Deletions cut 6 bases from V and 7 bases from J, with 13 bases between. The CDR3 is CATRTGAINEQFF. CDR3 sequence (DNA): TGTGCCACCAGAACGGGGGCCATTAATGAGCAGTTCTTC.

This chain uses TRBV7-9 with TRBJ2-5; possible D gene TRBD2, 6 bases. V was trimmed by 4 bases and J by 5 bases, leaving 11 bases between them. The germline CDR1 and CDR2 sequences are SEHNR and FQNEAQ (reference sequence). The CDR3 is 13 amino acids. The CDR3, as DNA: TGTGCCAGCAGCTCGAGCGGAGGGGAGACCCAGTACTTC. It encodes CASSSSGGETQYF.

This clone was seen more than once but under ten times. The J gene is TRBJ2-5, the V gene TRBV28; either TRBD1 or TRBD2 may fit D (6 bases each). Looked up from germline, CDR1 is MDHEN and CDR2 is SYDVKM. V gave up 11 bases and J gave up 5 bases, with 21 bases separating them. This CDR3 has 14 amino acids. The CDR3 DNA reads as TGTGCCTCCACCCTAGGGGGGACCGGGGAGACCCAGTACTTC. Amino acids: CASTLGGTGETQYF.

The CDR3: CASSPPGGYSSYEQYF. CDR3 bases: TGTGCCAGCAGCCCCCCGGGCGGTTATAGCTCCTACGAGCAGTACTTC. The V and J genes are TRBV5-6 and TRBJ2-7, with D hard to call. The V gene's germline CDR1 is SGHDT and CDR2 YYEEEE. Trimming removed 4 bases from V and 0 bases from J, with 17 bases in between. This CDR3 comprises 16 residues.

The chain has TRBV15 and TRBJ1-4, with TRBD1 as a possible D gene (5 bases). The germline V and J ends were trimmed by 5 bases and 2 bases, with 15 bases remaining between them. The germline gives CDR1 LNHNV, CDR2 YYDKDF (reference sequence). This CDR3 is built from 16 residues. CDR3 DNA sequence: TGTGCCACCAGCCCGAGGGGCAGGGTCACTAATGAAAAACTGTTTTTT. Translating it yields CATSPRGRVTNEKLFF.

The chain couples TRBV10-3 to TRBJ1-2; 7 nucleotides align to TRBD1. This CDR3 spans 14 amino acids. Germline-derived CDR1 and CDR2 are ENHRY and SYGVKD. The trim removed 6 bases at V and 5 bases at J, leaving 9 bases unmatched. CDR3 protein: CAISQDRIGYGYTF. CDR3 nucleotides: TGTGCCATCAGCCAGGACAGGATAGGATATGGCTACACCTTC.

The chain carries TRBV5-8 and TRBJ2-4; D is perhaps TRBD1 (6 bases). The CDR3 covers 15 residues. The V and J ends lost 2 bases and 0 bases respectively, with 9 bases between them. Per the germline V gene, CDR1 is SGHTS and CDR2 is YDEGEE. CDR3: CASSFTGLAKNIQYF. The CDR3, as DNA: TGTGCCAGCAGCTTTACAGGGCTAGCCAAAAACATTCAGTACTTC.

The rearrangement joins TRBV5-5 to TRBJ2-7; 9 bases agree with TRBD1. The ends lost 0 bases at V and 6 bases at J; junction bases unmatched: 10. The CDR3 totals 16 residues. Germline CDR1 is SGHKS and CDR2 is YYEKEE (reference sequence). CDR3 DNA sequence: TGTGCCAGCAGCTTGGCCCCGGGACAGGGTTTCGCCGAGCAGTACTTC. Translated, it gives CASSLAPGQGFAEQYF.

The chain links TRBV7-2 to TRBJ2-5; TRBD2 might be the D (6 bases). Trimming removed 5 bases from V and 1 base from J, with 11 bases in between. Germline values: CDR1 SGHTA, CDR2 FQGNSA. The CDR3 extends over 14 amino acids. Written as DNA, the CDR3 is TGTGCCAGCAGCCCGCCGGGGGTCCAAGAGACCCAGTACTTC. Its protein is CASSPPGVQETQYF.

This chain links TRBV11-3 with TRBJ2-1, with 9 bases that match TRBD1. V was clipped by 5 bases and J by 6 bases; unmatched bases: 8. In germline, CDR1 is SGHNT, CDR2 YENEEA. This CDR3 contains 15 residues. As DNA, the CDR3 is TGTGCCAGCAGCCCCGGGACAGGGCCCCTCAATGAGCAGTTCTTC. This sequence encodes CASSPGTGPLNEQFF.

This chain connects TRBV5-5 to TRBJ1-5; D remains unclear. Deletions cut 1 base from V and 1 base from J, with 9 bases between. In germline, CDR1 is SGHKS, CDR2 YYEKEE (reference sequence). The CDR3 covers 15 residues. The CDR3 bases are TGTGCCAGCAGCTTGTTCGCTACGAGCAATCAGCCCCAGCATTTT. This gives the protein CASSLFATSNQPQHF.

The chain recombines TRBV7-2 with TRBJ2-5; D possibly uses TRBD1 or TRBD2 (6 bases each). Trimming removed 1 base at V and 5 bases at J, with 14 bases between. This CDR3 has 15 residues. Germline V lookup: CDR1 SGHTA, CDR2 FQGNSA. The CDR3 nucleotides are TGTGCCAGCAGCTTAGAGGCAGGGGAGGCGGAGACCCAGTACTTC. It yields the protein CASSLEAGEAETQYF.

The chain couples TRBV5-1 to TRBJ2-7; 7 bases are a match to TRBD2. This CDR3 spans 14 amino acids. CDR1 is SGHRS, CDR2 YFSETQ, per germline. The V gene end was trimmed by 3 bases and the J gene end by 2 bases; junction bases not matched to a gene: 5. CDR3 sequence reads: CASSSSSGTYEQYF. For the CDR3, the DNA is TGCGCCAGCAGCTCCTCTAGCGGAACCTACGAGCAGTACTTC.

V gene TRBV23-1 combines with J gene TRBJ2-7; the D is unclear. TRBV23-1 is noted as an ORF with a role that remains uncertain. Trimming removed 7 bases at V and 8 bases at J, with 3 bases between. The CDR3 sequence is 8 residues long. The CDR3 sequence: CASKKQYF. The DNA for the CDR3 is TGCGCCAGCAAGAAGCAGTACTTC.

The CDR3 spells CSVGLRFQETQYF. The CDR3 nucleotides are TGCAGCGTTGGACTCAGGTTCCAAGAGACCCAGTACTTC. This chain uses TRBV29-1 with TRBJ2-5, with D hard to call. The CDR3 has 13 residues. Germline lookup yields CDR1 SQVTM and CDR2 ANQGSEA. Trimming removed 4 bases from V and 1 base from J, with 10 bases in between.